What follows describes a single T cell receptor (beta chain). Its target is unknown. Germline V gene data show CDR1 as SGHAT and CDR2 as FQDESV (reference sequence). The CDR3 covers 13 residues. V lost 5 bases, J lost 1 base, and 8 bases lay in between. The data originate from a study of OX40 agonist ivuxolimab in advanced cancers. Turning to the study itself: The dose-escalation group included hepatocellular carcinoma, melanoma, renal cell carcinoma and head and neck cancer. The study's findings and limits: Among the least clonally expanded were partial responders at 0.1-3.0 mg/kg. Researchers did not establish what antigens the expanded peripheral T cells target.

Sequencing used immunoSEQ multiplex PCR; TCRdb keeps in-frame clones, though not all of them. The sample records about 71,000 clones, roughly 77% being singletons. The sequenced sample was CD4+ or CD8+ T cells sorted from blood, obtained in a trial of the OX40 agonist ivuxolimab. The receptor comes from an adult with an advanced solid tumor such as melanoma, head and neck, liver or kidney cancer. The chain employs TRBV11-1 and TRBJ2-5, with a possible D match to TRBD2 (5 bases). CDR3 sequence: CASSPGIQETQYF. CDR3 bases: TGTGCCAGCAGCCCGGGGATCCAAGAGACCCAGTACTTC.